Listed below are T cell receptor beta chains from one sample, sequenced in a study of T cell clusters in autoimmune cytopenias. TCRdb reprocessed the multiplex PCR reads and reports one entry per CDR3 protein, with no DNA. This sample contains approximately 10,000 distinct CDR3 sequences. Sequences were obtained from peripheral blood. Every receptor here comes from a human donor with an autoimmune cytopenia or autoimmune hepatitis (not recorded which). CDR3s include the opening cysteine and the closing phenylalanine or tryptophan. Size values are once, few and many counts, or a class for expanded clones, and some rows have none.

size,J,V,CDR3
.,TRBJ2-2,TRBV14,CASGGHPTGELFF
medium-sized,TRBJ2-2,TRBV15,CATSRVGSGELFF
.,TRBJ2-2,TRBV6-4,CASSDSGVSRDTGELFF
.,TRBJ1-1,TRBV12-3/TRBV12-4,CASSLGMGPEAFF
medium-sized,TRBJ1-4,TRBV19,CASSNRLTNEKLFF
.,TRBJ2-2,TRBV30,CAWSVPARGELFF
.,TRBJ1-4,TRBV18,CASSRGQTEKLFF
medium-sized,TRBJ1-6,TRBV30,CAWSEDRPVSNSPLHF
.,TRBJ2-5,TRBV28,CASSLRASGGAAAETQYF
medium-sized,TRBJ2-1,TRBV6-1,CASSEKANEQFF
.,TRBJ1-6,TRBV11-2,CASSASSYNSPLHF
.,TRBJ2-3,TRBV7-2,CASRRDSLVSDTQYF
.,TRBJ2-5,TRBV10-1,CASSEGYTGPQYF
medium-sized,TRBJ1-3,TRBV6-5,CASRKGGTGNTIYF
.,TRBJ2-4,TRBV20-1,CSALDGGIQYF
.,TRBJ2-5,TRBV20-1,CSARSGGQETQYF
.,TRBJ2-1,TRBV6-1,CASSELAGGYNEQFF
.,TRBJ2-5,TRBV20-1,CSATAGQGLEETQYF
medium-sized,TRBJ1-2,TRBV19,CASSILANYGYTF
.,TRBJ2-1,TRBV14,CASSQDIGDREYNEQFF
.,TRBJ2-1,TRBV5-1,CASSRSRESYNEQFF
.,TRBJ2-2,TRBV21-1,CASSPPAGGPDTGELFF
medium-sized,TRBJ2-3,TRBV18,CASSGMGSDTQYF
.,TRBJ2-5,TRBV20-1,CSARSGEFRETQYF
medium-sized,TRBJ2-7,TRBV27,CASSPTPYSYEQYF
.,TRBJ2-7,TRBV20-1,CSLARPGQGTPYEQYF
medium-sized,TRBJ1-6,TRBV5-4,CASSDRGVNSPLHF
.,TRBJ1-6,TRBV27,CASRDRVSYNSPLHF
.,TRBJ2-4,TRBV11-2,CASTLKRGVGRGEGAKNIQYF
.,TRBJ2-1,TRBV28,CASSNIPGTHSYNEQFF
.,TRBJ2-7,TRBV12-3/TRBV12-4,CASSMTGDSYEQYF
.,TRBJ1-1,TRBV4-2,CASSQVHAGRNTEAFF
medium-sized,TRBJ2-5,TRBV6-6,CASSSQGSKTQYF
.,TRBJ2-3,TRBV5-1,CASSPGQGWADTQYF
medium-sized,TRBJ1-4,TRBV18,CASSTTGANEKLFF
.,TRBJ1-5,TRBV20-1,CSARARQGRDQPQHF
.,TRBJ2-1,TRBV20-1,CSARDRSGLEQFF
.,TRBJ1-1,TRBV5-4,CASSPEYSPEAFF
.,TRBJ2-1,TRBV5-4,CASSWQIAGNANEQFF
.,TRBJ2-7,TRBV5-1,CASSLAMGSEQYF
medium-sized,TRBJ1-6,TRBV19,CASSNRDHNSPLHF
.,TRBJ1-3,TRBV7-9,CASSLYRGHSGNTIYF
.,TRBJ2-1,TRBV20-1,CSASHAGGRNNEQFF
.,TRBJ1-2,TRBV2,CASSGRRDYGYTF
.,TRBJ1-1,TRBV6-1,CASSEFGRNTEAFF
medium-sized,TRBJ2-1,TRBV19,CASIGAGGYNEQFF
.,TRBJ1-4,TRBV5-4,CASSTGQHNEKLFF
.,TRBJ2-1,TRBV6-1,CASSEVYLGTSGLEQFF
medium-sized,TRBJ2-7,TRBV19,CASSMGRSRSYEQYF
.,TRBJ2-2,TRBV20-1,CSARDQVTRNTGELFF
medium-sized,TRBJ2-1,TRBV18,CASSPPEGARNEQFF
.,TRBJ1-2,TRBV6-6,CASSYSITGEHYGYTF